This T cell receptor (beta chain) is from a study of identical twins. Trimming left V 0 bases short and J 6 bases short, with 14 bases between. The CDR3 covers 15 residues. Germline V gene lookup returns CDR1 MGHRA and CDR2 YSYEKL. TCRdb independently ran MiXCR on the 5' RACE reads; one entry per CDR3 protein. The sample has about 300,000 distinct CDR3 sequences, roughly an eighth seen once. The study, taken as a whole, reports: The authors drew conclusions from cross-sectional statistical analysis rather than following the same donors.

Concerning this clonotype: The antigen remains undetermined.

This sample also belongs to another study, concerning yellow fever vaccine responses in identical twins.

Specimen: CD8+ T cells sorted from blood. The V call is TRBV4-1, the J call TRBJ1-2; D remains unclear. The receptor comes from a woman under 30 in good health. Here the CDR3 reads CASSQDAGKWNGYTF. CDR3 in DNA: TGCGCCAGCAGCCAAGATGCGGGGAAGTGGAATGGCTACACCTTC.